These 25 T cell receptor beta chains share one sample of origin, sequenced in a study of blood T cell repertoires in COVID-19. Assay: immunoSEQ multiplex PCR; the TCRdb copy retains only in-frame clones and omits some. Among 90,000 to 150,000 clones, around 90% were seen once, and the ten largest hold 7.7%. The source material was peripheral blood. The receptors were sampled from a human donor in a cohort sampled during active COVID-19.

This clone showed up just a few times. The chain uses TRBV4-2 and TRBJ2-1; 7 nucleotides agree with TRBD2. The junction had 14 bases not matched to a gene; V was cut back by 6 bases and J by 9 bases. The CDR3 has 15 residues. CDR1 is LGHNA and CDR2 is YNFKEQ in the germline V gene. CDR3 nucleotide sequence: TGTGCCAGCAGATACGAAGCGGATTGGGGGGGTGAGCAGTTCTTC. Translating it yields CASRYEADWGGEQFF.

The rearrangement joins TRBV5-1 to TRBJ2-7; possible D gene TRBD2, 7 bases. Trimming took off 1 base at V and 1 base at J, with 18 bases between the two ends. CDR3 size: 17 residues. Germline V lookup: CDR1 SGHRS, CDR2 YFSETQ. The CDR3 nucleotides are TGCGCCAGCAGCTTGTTAGGGGGGGGCGCACTTTCCTACGAGCAGTACTTC. This codes for CASSLLGGGALSYEQYF.

The J gene is TRBJ2-7, the V gene TRBV28, with D tentatively TRBD2 (6 bases). V was clipped by 7 bases and J by 6 bases, with 19 bases between them. This CDR3 is 14 amino acids long. Germline V CDR1 and CDR2: MDHEN, SYDVKM. CDR3 residues: CASTPEAGWIEQYF. DNA of the CDR3: TGTGCCAGCACCCCTGAGGCGGGGTGGATCGAGCAGTACTTC.

J is TRBJ2-5 and V is TRBV5-8, with D unclear. This CDR3 has 14 residues. With 0 bases removed from V and 5 bases from J, the gap between germline ends came to 11 bases. Germline CDR1 SGHTS, CDR2 YDEGEE. The CDR3 region has the DNA TGTGCCAGCAGCTTGGGTTCGGGTACTGAGACCCAGTACTTC. Protein: CASSLGSGTETQYF.

This clone occurred many times. The rearrangement uses TRBV27 and TRBJ2-7, with 7 bases matching TRBD1. This CDR3 has 18 residues. V was clipped by 5 bases and J by 2 bases; unmatched bases: 18. The germline V gene encodes CDR1 MNHEY and CDR2 SMNVEV (reference sequence). The CDR3 reads CASSLYGTDAAKPYEQYF. CDR3 in DNA: TGTGCCAGCAGTCTATACGGGACAGACGCCGCGAAACCCTACGAGCAGTACTTC.

This clone was seen a handful of times. The CDR3, as DNA: TGTGCCAGTAGCCGGGACAGGGGGCGGACTGAAGCTTTCTTT. Residues: CASSRDRGRTEAFF. This rearrangement joins TRBV19 to TRBJ1-1; 12 nucleotides line up with TRBD1. The V segment lost 6 bases and the J segment 5 bases; nucleotides outside the gene matches: 4. From germline, CDR1 is LNHDA and CDR2 SQIVND (reference sequence). CDR3 length: 14 residues.

The chain couples TRBV30 to TRBJ1-5, with 8 bases lining up with TRBD1. CDR3 size: 14 residues. The V gene's germline CDR1 is GTSNPN and CDR2 SVGIG (reference sequence). Trimming at V came to 3 bases and at J to 4 bases, leaving 5 bases not matched to a gene. CDR3 sequence reads: CAWRKTGENQPQHF. The CDR3 DNA reads TGTGCCTGGAGAAAGACAGGGGAAAATCAGCCCCAGCATTTT. The whole variable domain, remainder taken from reference TRBV30 and TRBJ1-5, is SQTIHQWPATLVQPVGSPLSLECTVEGTSNPNLYWYRQAAGRGLQLLFYSVGIGQISSEVPQNLSASRPQDRQFILSSKKLLLSDSGFYLCAWRKTGENQPQHFGDGTRLSIL.

The V gene is TRBV4-1, the J gene TRBJ1-3; D not certain. V lost 1 base and J 0 bases, leaving 16 bases between the germline ends. Germline V CDR1 and CDR2: MGHRA, YSYEKL. The length of the CDR3 is 18 residues. The CDR3 reads CASSQVGATHGSGNTIYF. CDR3 nucleotides: TGCGCCAGCAGCCAAGTAGGCGCGACTCATGGCTCTGGAAACACCATATATTTT.

This chain uses TRBV14 with TRBJ1-6; no firm D call. Trimming left V 2 bases short and J 0 bases short, with 11 bases between. The germline V gene has CDR1 SGHDN and CDR2 FVKESK. The CDR3 sequence is 17 residues long. The CDR3 sequence: CASSQSIHSSYNSPLHF. The CDR3, as DNA: TGTGCCAGCAGCCAAAGTATCCACAGCTCCTATAATTCACCCCTCCACTTT.

This clone is a singleton in its sample. J is TRBJ2-7 and V is TRBV19; 8 nucleotides agree with TRBD2. This CDR3 contains 15 residues. Germline V gene sequence: CDR1 LNHDA, CDR2 SQIVND (reference sequence). V was pared by 4 bases and J by 0 bases, with 5 bases of the junction left unmatched. The CDR3, as DNA: TGTGCCAGTAGTACCGTAGCGGGGCCCTCCTACGAGCAGTACTTC. It yields the protein CASSTVAGPSYEQYF.

The chain links TRBV4-1 to TRBJ1-2; TRBD1 matches at 7 bases. V shed 4 bases, J shed 7 bases, and the junction held 9 bases outside the gene matches. CDR3 length equals 14 residues. Germline CDR1 and CDR2: MGHRA and YSYEKL. The CDR3 sequence is CASSPAGTALGYTF. CDR3 bases: TGCGCCAGCAGCCCGGCCGGGACAGCGCTTGGCTACACCTTC.

The gene calls are TRBV11-3 and TRBJ2-1, with D possibly being TRBD1 (5 bases). V gave up 6 bases and J gave up 0 bases, with 9 bases separating them. Germline CDR1 and CDR2: SGHNT and YENEEA. The CDR3 is made up of 14 amino acids. The CDR3 DNA reads TGTGCCAGCAGACAGGAGAGCTCCTACAATGAGCAGTTCTTC. It encodes CASRQESSYNEQFF. Drawing the rest from reference TRBV11-3 and TRBJ2-1, the complete variable domain is EAGVVQSPRYKIIEKKQPVAFWCNPISGHNTLYWYLQNLGQGPELLIRYENEEAVDDSQLPKDRFSAERLKGVDSTLKIQPAELGDSAVYLCASRQESSYNEQFFGPGTRLTVL.

CDR3 nucleotides: TGTGCCAGCAGCCCGGACAGGGGTCGGCAGTACTTC. Amino acid sequence: CASSPDRGRQYF. The genes are TRBV3-1 (or the pseudogene TRBV3-2) and TRBJ2-7, with 9 nucleotides matching TRBD1. This CDR3 has 12 amino acids. With V trimmed by 4 bases and J by 9 bases, 4 bases remained unmatched. Germline V gene sequence: CDR1 LGHDT, CDR2 YNNKEL (reference sequence).

J is TRBJ2-2 and V is TRBV3-1 (or the pseudogene TRBV3-2), with 9 bases aligning to TRBD1. Germline CDR1 and CDR2: LGHDT and YNNKEL (reference sequence). The V gene end was trimmed by 7 bases and the J gene end by 3 bases; junction bases not matched to a gene: 6. CDR3 length equals 15 residues. CDR3 bases: TGTGCCAGCATCGGGACAGGGTGGGACACCGGGGAGCTGTTTTTT. Translated: CASIGTGWDTGELFF.

This clone was counted a single time. This chain connects TRBV5-4 to TRBJ1-2; 9 positions agree with TRBD1. With V trimmed by 3 bases and J by 3 bases, 6 bases remained unmatched. CDR1 SGHNT and CDR2 YYREEE come from the germline V gene (reference sequence). The CDR3 has 15 residues. This CDR3 is CASSSVQGAYYGYTF. CDR3 nucleotide sequence: TGTGCCAGCAGCTCCGTACAGGGGGCTTACTATGGCTACACCTTC.

This clone came up a few times. The gene calls are TRBV5-1 and TRBJ1-1, with 9 bases matching TRBD1. Germline assignment: CDR1 SGHRS and CDR2 YFSETQ. J gave up 6 bases and V 1 base, and 7 bases lay outside the gene matches. The CDR3 consists of 15 residues. CDR3 in amino acids: CASSLLGTGSAEAFF. Here the CDR3 DNA reads TGCGCCAGCAGCTTGTTAGGGACAGGGTCGGCTGAAGCTTTCTTT.

The chain combines TRBV19 with TRBJ2-3; a possible D gene is TRBD1 (5 bases). Trimming removed 3 bases from V and 1 base from J, with 8 bases in between. Per germline, CDR1 LNHDA and CDR2 SQIVND (reference sequence). This CDR3 is built from 14 residues. For the CDR3, the DNA is TGTGCCAGTAGTATCCCGACAGGCACAGATACGCAGTATTTT. This gives the protein CASSIPTGTDTQYF.

The rearrangement uses TRBV5-1 and TRBJ1-6, with a weak D call TRBD1 (6 bases). Trimming took 1 base from V and 7 from J, leaving 15 bases between them. The CDR3 sequence is 16 residues long. Per the germline V gene, CDR1 is SGHRS and CDR2 is YFSETQ. For the CDR3, the DNA is TGCGCCAGCAGCTTGAGTCAGACAGGAAGGAATTCACCCCTCCACTTT. Amino acids: CASSLSQTGRNSPLHF.

The chain has TRBV30 and TRBJ1-2, with D perhaps matching TRBD1 (5 bases). V shed 0 bases and J shed 8 bases, with 10 bases lying between them. In germline, CDR1 is GTSNPN, CDR2 SVGIG (reference sequence). The CDR3 contains 12 residues. The CDR3 is CAWSVVKGGYTF. As DNA, the CDR3 is TGTGCCTGGAGTGTGGTCAAGGGGGGCTACACCTTC.

The J gene is TRBJ2-1, the V gene TRBV2; 12 bases match TRBD2. This CDR3 comprises 15 residues. Germline V gene lookup returns CDR1 SNHLY and CDR2 FYNNEI. Trimming removed 6 bases from V and 9 bases from J; junction bases left unmatched: 9. CDR3 in amino acids: CASRSSSGRALEQFF. As DNA, the CDR3 is TGTGCCAGCAGGTCTTCTAGCGGGAGGGCCCTTGAGCAGTTCTTC.

The chain joins TRBV19 to TRBJ2-7; D is unresolved. CDR3 length: 12 amino acids. Germline V lookup: CDR1 LNHDA, CDR2 SQIVND (reference sequence). Trimming cost V 1 base and J 3 bases, with 4 bases left between them. CDR3 in DNA: TGTGCCAGTAGTATAGGAGGCTACGAGCAGTACTTC. It is translated as CASSIGGYEQYF.

V and J are TRBV3-1 (or the pseudogene TRBV3-2) and TRBJ2-7; 7 bases are shared with TRBD2. The CDR3 is made up of 16 amino acids. The junction had 13 bases not matched to a gene; V was cut back by 4 bases and J by 4 bases. Germline values: CDR1 LGHDT, CDR2 YNNKEL (reference sequence). The CDR3 reads CASSLRKGSGSYEQYF. The CDR3 DNA sequence: TGTGCCAGCAGCCTAAGGAAGGGTAGCGGGTCTTACGAGCAGTACTTC.

This clone was picked up a small number of times. The gene calls are TRBV24-1 and TRBJ2-3, with TRBD1 as a possible D gene (6 bases). Germline assignment: CDR1 KGHDR and CDR2 SFDVKD. The V gene lost 3 bases and the J gene lost 4 bases, with 16 bases spanning the gap. This CDR3 spans 16 amino acids. The CDR3 nucleotides are TGTGCCACCAGTGATCTCGTACAGGGAATGCCAGATACGCAGTATTTT. Translation: CATSDLVQGMPDTQYF.

This sequence joins TRBV5-1 and TRBJ1-1, with 8 bases that match TRBD1. This CDR3 is built from 16 residues. Germline CDR1 is SGHRS and CDR2 is YFSETQ. V gave up 1 base and J gave up 5 bases; unmatched junction bases: 10. In DNA, the CDR3 is TGCGCCAGCAGCTTGACAGGACAGGGTAGAAAGACTGAAGCTTTCTTT. Translated, it gives CASSLTGQGRKTEAFF.

This clone occurred once. The V call is TRBV6-4, the J call TRBJ1-2, with D possibly TRBD1 on 5 matching bases. This CDR3 is 14 amino acids long. V gave up 4 bases and J gave up 0 bases, with 9 bases separating them. Germline CDR1 is MRHNA and CDR2 is SNTAGT. This CDR3 reads CASSAGDTNYGYTF. CDR3 DNA: TGTGCCAGCAGTGCGGGGGATACTAACTATGGCTACACCTTC.